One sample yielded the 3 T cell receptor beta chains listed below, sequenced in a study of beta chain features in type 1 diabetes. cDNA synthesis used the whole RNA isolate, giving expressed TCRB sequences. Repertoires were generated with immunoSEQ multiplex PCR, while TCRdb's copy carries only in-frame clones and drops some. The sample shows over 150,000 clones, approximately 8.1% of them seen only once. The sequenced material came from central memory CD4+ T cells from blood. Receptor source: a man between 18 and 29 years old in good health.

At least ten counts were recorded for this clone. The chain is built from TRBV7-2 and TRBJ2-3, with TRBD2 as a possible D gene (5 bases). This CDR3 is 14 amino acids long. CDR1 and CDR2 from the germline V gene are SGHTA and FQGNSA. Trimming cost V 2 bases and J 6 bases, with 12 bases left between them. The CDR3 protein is CASSLTSGQDTQYF. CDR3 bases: TGTGCCAGCAGCTTAACCAGCGGCCAGGATACGCAGTATTTT.

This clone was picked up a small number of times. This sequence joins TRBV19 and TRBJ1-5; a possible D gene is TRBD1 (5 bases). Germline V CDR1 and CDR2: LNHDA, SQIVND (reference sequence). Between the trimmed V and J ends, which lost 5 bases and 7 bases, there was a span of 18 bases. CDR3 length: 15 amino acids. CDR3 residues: CASSADVAGGQPQHF. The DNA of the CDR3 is TGTGCCAGTAGTGCCGACGTTGCCGGGGGGCAGCCCCAGCATTTT.

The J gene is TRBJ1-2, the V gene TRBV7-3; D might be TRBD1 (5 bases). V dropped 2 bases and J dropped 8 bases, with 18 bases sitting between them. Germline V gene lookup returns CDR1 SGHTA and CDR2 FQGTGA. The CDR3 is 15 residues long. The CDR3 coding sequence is TGTGCCAGCAGCTTATCGCTTTGGGCAGGGAAAGGCTACACCTTC. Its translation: CASSLSLWAGKGYTF.